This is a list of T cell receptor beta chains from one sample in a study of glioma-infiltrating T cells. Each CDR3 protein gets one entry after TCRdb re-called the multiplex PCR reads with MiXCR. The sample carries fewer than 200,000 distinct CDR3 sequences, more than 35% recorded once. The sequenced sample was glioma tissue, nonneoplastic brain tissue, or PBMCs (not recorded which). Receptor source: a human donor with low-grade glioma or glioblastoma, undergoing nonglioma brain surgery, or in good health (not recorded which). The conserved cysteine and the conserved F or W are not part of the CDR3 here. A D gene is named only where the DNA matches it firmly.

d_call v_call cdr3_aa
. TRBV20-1 SAKYGQPDTQY
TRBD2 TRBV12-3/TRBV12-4 ASSPGLAGVADTQY
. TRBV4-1 ASSQAQVTNEQF
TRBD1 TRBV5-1 ASSSPTTGDKGYT
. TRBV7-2 ASSQKETQY
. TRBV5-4 ASRQASSPYEQY
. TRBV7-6 ASSLAGYSDEQF
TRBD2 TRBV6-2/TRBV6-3 VSSQGLAGSIYDQY
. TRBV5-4 ASSAGAPNTEAF
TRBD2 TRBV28 ASTLAGGKETQY
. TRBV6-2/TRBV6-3 AIRTVAEDTQY
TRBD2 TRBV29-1 SVAGTSASNEQF
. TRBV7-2 ASSLVGGRENEQF
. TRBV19 ASRKTPTQPQH
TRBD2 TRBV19 ASSRTSGSSYEQY
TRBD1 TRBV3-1 ARSPLEGQGADTQY